The rows below give T cell receptor beta chains drawn from one sample of a study of T-cell reconstitution after alpha-beta-depleted transplantation in children. MiXCR, run by TCRdb on the PCR reads, gives a single entry per CDR3 protein. The sample has over 550,000 distinct CDR3 sequences; over 9.5% are singletons. Sample: PBMCs from the stem cell graft donor, taken from the stem cell graft. These receptors all come from a human donor who donated a stem cell graft to a child with acute myeloid leukemia. Each CDR3 is given with its conserved first and last residue. The D gene is left open where the match is weak. Clone sizes are given selectively: once, few, many, or a class where the clone is expanded.

V	length	J	D	size	DNA	CDR3
TRBV20-1	14	TRBJ2-1	.	.	TGCAGTGCTAGAGAAAGCGGGTCCTACAATGAGCAGTTCTTC	CSARESGSYNEQFF
TRBV5-1	17	TRBJ1-3	.	many	TGCGCCAGCAGCCTTTTAGGGGGGACTCCATCCGTAAACACCATATATTTT	CASSLLGGTPSVNTIYF
TRBV11-2	17	TRBJ2-2	TRBD2	many	TGTGCCAGCAGCCCGCGTGGGGGACTAGCTGATACCGGGGAGCTGTTTTTT	CASSPRGGLADTGELFF
TRBV20-1	17	TRBJ2-3	TRBD2	.	TGCTGCGCTAGACTCGGACTAGCGGGAGGAAGCACAGATACGCAGTATTTT	CCARLGLAGGSTDTQYF
TRBV6-1	11	TRBJ2-3	TRBD2	few	TGTGCCAGCAGTGAAGCGGAGCGGGAGCATTTT	CASSEAEREHF
TRBV28	13	TRBJ2-3	TRBD2	many	TGTGCCAGCATGACGACTAGCCCAGATACGCAGTATTTT	CASMTTSPDTQYF
TRBV20-1	13	TRBJ2-1	TRBD1	.	TGCAGTGCCCCCTCGGACAGGGACAATGAGCAGTTCTTC	CSAPSDRDNEQFF
TRBV6-1	16	TRBJ1-3	.	.	TGTGCCAGCAGTGAAGTACAGGCGCTCTCTGGAAACACCATATATTTT	CASSEVQALSGNTIYF
TRBV20-1	14	TRBJ2-7	TRBD2	many	TGCAGTGCTGGTAGCGGGAGTAACTCCTACGAGCAGTACTTC	CSAGSGSNSYEQYF
TRBV20-1	13	TRBJ1-1	TRBD1	few	TGCAGTGCTAGCAGGGGGCAGGGCACTGAAGCTTTCTTT	CSASRGQGTEAFF
TRBV3-1	17	TRBJ2-3	.	.	TGTGCCAGCAGCACGCTTGGGGGCTACCCTAGCACAGATACGCAGTATTTT	CASSTLGGYPSTDTQYF
TRBV9	15	TRBJ2-1	TRBD2	many	TGTGCCAGCAGCCCGCGGCCCTCCCCGGGGGGTGAGCAGTTCTTC	CASSPRPSPGGEQFF
TRBV29-1	13	TRBJ1-1	.	many	TGCAGCGTCCGGACGGGAATGAACACTGAAGCTTTCTTT	CSVRTGMNTEAFF
TRBV28	13	TRBJ2-7	TRBD1	many	TGTGCCAGCAGTTTATTCTCTACAGGGGCGCAGTACTTC	CASSLFSTGAQYF
TRBV7-9	14	TRBJ2-7	.	few	TGTGCCAGCAGCATTGTCGGACAGACCTACGAGCAGTACTTC	CASSIVGQTYEQYF
TRBV5-1	15	TRBJ2-5	.	.	TGCGCCAGCAGCTGGAGACTAGGGGACCAAGAGACCCAGTACTTC	CASSWRLGDQETQYF
TRBV24-1	15	TRBJ2-5	.	few	TGTGCCACCAGTGATTGGTACAGGATCCAAGAGACCCAGTACTTC	CATSDWYRIQETQYF
TRBV5-6	15	TRBJ2-7	TRBD2	.	TGTGCCAGCAGCTTGGTCCGGGGACTAGTCAACGAGCAGTACTTC	CASSLVRGLVNEQYF
TRBV20-1	15	TRBJ2-5	TRBD2	.	TGCAGTGCTAGAGACGGAGCGGGAGCGGGGGAGACCCAGTACTTC	CSARDGAGAGETQYF
TRBV20-1	13	TRBJ1-2	.	many	TGCAGTGCCGGGACTCCCACTAACTATGGCTACACCTTC	CSAGTPTNYGYTF
TRBV10-3	13	TRBJ2-2	.	few	TGTGCCATCACGGACTCGTACACCGGGGAGCTGTTTTTT	CAITDSYTGELFF
TRBV5-1	21	TRBJ2-6	.	.	TGCGCCAGCAGCCGACGAATACGTGGGCAGACCCTATCAACTGGGGCCAACGTCCTGACTTTC	CASSRRIRGQTLSTGANVLTF
TRBV20-1	15	TRBJ2-4	.	.	TGCAGTGCTAGAGCCCAGGTTACTTCCAAAAACATTCAGTACTTC	CSARAQVTSKNIQYF
TRBV21-1	11	TRBJ2-7	.	few	TGTGCCAGCAGCAAAGAATCCGGGTACGAGTTC	CASSKESGYEF
TRBV27	14	TRBJ1-5	.	few	TGTGCCAGCAGTGCCCTCTATAGCAATCAGCCCCAGCATTTT	CASSALYSNQPQHF
TRBV11-1	18	TRBJ2-1	TRBD1	many	TGTGCCAGCAGGGCCGGGACCCAGGGGGTTGGTTCCTACAATGAGCAGTTCTTC	CASRAGTQGVGSYNEQFF
TRBV20-1	10	TRBJ2-7	.	.	TGCAGTGCTAGATTATACGAGCAGTACTTC	CSARLYEQYF
TRBV21-1	18	TRBJ2-6	.	.	TGTGCCAGCAGCAAACTTCAGAGCTCCCTGGCTGGGGCCAACGTCCTGACTTTC	CASSKLQSSLAGANVLTF
TRBV9	14	TRBJ1-4	.	few	TGTGCCAGCAGCCCCGTTCAGGGGAGGGAAAAACTGTTTTTT	CASSPVQGREKLFF
TRBV9	15	TRBJ2-2	TRBD1	many	TGTGCCAGCAGCGACCGGGACAGGGTTCACGGGGAGCTGTTTTTT	CASSDRDRVHGELFF
TRBV25-1	12	TRBJ2-7	.	many	TGTGCCAGCAGCGGGTTTACCTACGAGCAGTACTTC	CASSGFTYEQYF
TRBV10-3	13	TRBJ1-1	TRBD1	.	TGTGCCATCAGGGGGGACAGCAACACTGAAGCTTTCTTT	CAIRGDSNTEAFF
TRBV10-3	15	TRBJ2-3	.	.	TGTGCCATCAGCGGCAATCCGGACGACACAGATACGCAGTATTTT	CAISGNPDDTDTQYF
TRBV7-2	15	TRBJ2-7	.	.	TGTGCCAGCTGTCCGACGAGCGGCTCCTCCTACGAGCAGTACTTC	CASCPTSGSSYEQYF
TRBV12-3/TRBV12-4	15	TRBJ2-1	TRBD1	many	TGTGCCAGCACCCAACGATTGGGACAGGACAATGAGCAGTTCTTC	CASTQRLGQDNEQFF
TRBV7-2	14	TRBJ2-5	.	.	TGTGCCAGCAAAACAAGAGGGGCGTTCGAGACCCAGTACTTC	CASKTRGAFETQYF
TRBV29-1	12	TRBJ2-1	TRBD2	few	TGCAGCGGTGAGCTAGCGGTCGATGAGCAGTTCTTC	CSGELAVDEQFF
TRBV7-2	16	TRBJ1-3	.	few	TGTGCCAGCAGCCTAAACTCCCAAGACTCTGGAAACACCATATATTTT	CASSLNSQDSGNTIYF
TRBV21-1	20	TRBJ2-7	.	many	TGTGCCAGCAGCAAAGATGGCGGGGGGACAGGGGGCAGAAGCTCCTACGAGCAGTACTTC	CASSKDGGGTGGRSSYEQYF
TRBV12-3/TRBV12-4	17	TRBJ2-1	TRBD2	.	TGTGCCAGCAGTTTGGGAAGCGGGAGGGGTACATACAATGAGCAGTTCTTC	CASSLGSGRGTYNEQFF
TRBV12-3/TRBV12-4	13	TRBJ1-2	.	.	TGTGCCAGCAGTCAACAGGGACCGTATGGCTACACCTTC	CASSQQGPYGYTF
TRBV7-9	14	TRBJ2-3	TRBD2	few	TGTGCCAGCGCTCTAGCGGGAGGGACAGATACGCAGTATTTT	CASALAGGTDTQYF
TRBV5-1	14	TRBJ1-1	.	few	TGCGCCAGCAGGGGCGGGGAACCGAACACTGAAGCTTTCTTT	CASRGGEPNTEAFF
TRBV20-1	11	TRBJ2-1	.	many	TGCAGTGCCGACGGTACCCTAAAGCAGTTCTTC	CSADGTLKQFF
TRBV20-1	15	TRBJ2-2	.	.	TGCAGTGCTTCCCGGGACGGCATCAACACCGGGGAGCTGTTTTTT	CSASRDGINTGELFF
TRBV6-2/TRBV6-3	15	TRBJ1-4	TRBD1	few	TGTGCCAGCAGTTACGCGGACAGGGTCGGCGAAAAACTGTTTTTT	CASSYADRVGEKLFF
TRBV7-3	15	TRBJ2-1	TRBD2	few	TGTGCCAGCAGGCAGGCTAGCGGGGCCTTAAATGAGCAGTTCTTC	CASRQASGALNEQFF
TRBV6-2/TRBV6-3	15	TRBJ2-1	TRBD2	many	TGTGCCAGCAACCCGACGGGACTAGCGGGATCTGAGCAGTTCTTC	CASNPTGLAGSEQFF
TRBV29-1	14	TRBJ2-1	TRBD2	many	TGCAGCGTTGGGGTAGCGGGAGGGCCTGGAGAGCAGTTCTTC	CSVGVAGGPGEQFF
TRBV6-2/TRBV6-3	17	TRBJ2-2	TRBD2	few	TGTGCCAGCAGTCGGACCGGGACTAGCGGGAGTTCCGGGGAGCTGTTTTTT	CASSRTGTSGSSGELFF
TRBV2	16	TRBJ1-5	.	.	TGTGCCAGCAGTGAGTCTTGGGGGCTTGGCAATCAGCCCCAGCATTTT	CASSESWGLGNQPQHF
TRBV9	16	TRBJ2-2	TRBD2	many	TGTGCCAGCAGCGTACGTGGTGGGAGGGAGACCGGGGAGCTGTTTTTT	CASSVRGGRETGELFF
TRBV9	14	TRBJ1-4	TRBD1	few	TGTGCCAGCAGTCAAGGACAGGGGGCAGGAAAACTGTTTTTT	CASSQGQGAGKLFF
TRBV30	13	TRBJ2-7	.	.	TGTGCCTGGAGCGCGCTATTCACCTACGAGCAGTACTTC	CAWSALFTYEQYF
TRBV5-5	17	TRBJ2-2	TRBD2	many	TGTGCCAGCAGCTTCGCCGGGACTAGCGGACCCACCGGGGAGCTGTTTTTT	CASSFAGTSGPTGELFF
TRBV12-3/TRBV12-4	14	TRBJ2-5	TRBD2	many	TGTGCCAGCAGTCTTACTAGCGGTGGAGGGACCCAGTACTTC	CASSLTSGGGTQYF
TRBV3-1	15	TRBJ2-5	.	few	TGTGCCAGCAGCCCCGGTCCCGGGAGCGGGGAGACCCAGTACTTC	CASSPGPGSGETQYF